This T cell receptor beta chain was captured in a study of blood T cell repertoires in COVID-19. Study information: Material from acute and convalescent COVID-19 was sourced from the United States, Italy and Spain. In each case, the material was cDNA or gDNA derived from T cells, B-cell-depleted T cells, or PBMCs.

The germline gives CDR1 PRHDT, CDR2 FYEKMQ (reference sequence). V dropped 0 bases and J dropped 0; count of bases not matched to a gene: 4. This CDR3 comprises 17 residues. In the original analysis: By means of reference gene primer amplification, nucleated cell counts were estimated. Produced via immunoSEQ multiplex PCR; TCRdb's table is partial and in-frame only. D and trimming come from the DNA, and the V and J calls and clone size come from that table. The sample holds approximately 280,000 clones, approximately 88% seen once. The sequenced sample consisted of peripheral blood. The V and J genes are TRBV13 and TRBJ2-2; TRBD2 agrees at 7 bases. The TCR sequence derives from a man aged 18 to 29 with active or convalescent COVID-19. Written as DNA, the CDR3 is TGTGCCAGCAGCTTAGGCCCACTAGCGACGAACACCGGGGAGCTGTTTTTT. Its protein is CASSLGPLATNTGELFF.